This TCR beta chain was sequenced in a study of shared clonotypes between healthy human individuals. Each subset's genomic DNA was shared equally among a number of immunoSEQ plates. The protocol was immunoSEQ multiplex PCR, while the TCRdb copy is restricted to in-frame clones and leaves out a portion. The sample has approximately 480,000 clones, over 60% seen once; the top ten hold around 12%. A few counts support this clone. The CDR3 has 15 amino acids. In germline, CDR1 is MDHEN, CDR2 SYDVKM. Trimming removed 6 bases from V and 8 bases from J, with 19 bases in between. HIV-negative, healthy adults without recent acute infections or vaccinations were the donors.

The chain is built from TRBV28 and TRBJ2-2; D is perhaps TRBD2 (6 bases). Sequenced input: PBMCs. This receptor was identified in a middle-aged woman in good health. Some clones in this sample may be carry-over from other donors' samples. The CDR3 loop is CASRHRSGGPGELFF. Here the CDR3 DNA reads TGTGCCAGCAGACACCGGTCCGGGGGTCCGGGGGAGCTGTTTTTT.